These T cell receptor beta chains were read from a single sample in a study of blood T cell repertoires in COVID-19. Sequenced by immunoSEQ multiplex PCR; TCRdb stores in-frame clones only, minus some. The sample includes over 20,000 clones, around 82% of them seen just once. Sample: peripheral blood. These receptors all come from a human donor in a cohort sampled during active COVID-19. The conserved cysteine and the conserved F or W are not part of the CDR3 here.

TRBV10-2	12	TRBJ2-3	ASTGQGGADTQY
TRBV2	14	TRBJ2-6	ASTPDFSSGANVLT
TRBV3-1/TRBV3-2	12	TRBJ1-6	ASSPTGGVSPLH
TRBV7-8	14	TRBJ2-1	ASSLGGRAMPNEQF
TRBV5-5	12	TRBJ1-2	ASSWGRRGDGYT
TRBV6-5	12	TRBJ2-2	ASTPGLDTGELF
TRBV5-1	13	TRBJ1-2	ASSWGPADSYGYT
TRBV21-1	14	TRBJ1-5	ASSKNPIGGCQPQH
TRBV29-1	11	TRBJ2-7	SVEDDRTWEQY
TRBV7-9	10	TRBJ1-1	ASSLDTSEAF
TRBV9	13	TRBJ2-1	ASSVAVTAADEQF
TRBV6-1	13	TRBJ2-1	ASSDLRQVIDEQF
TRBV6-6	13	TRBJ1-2	ASSYRPGTGYGYT
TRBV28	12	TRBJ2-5	ASSWYRAGETQY
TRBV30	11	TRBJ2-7	AWSFLPTGEQY
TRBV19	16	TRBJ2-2	ASSIVASGGVNTGELF
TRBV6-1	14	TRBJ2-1	ASSARITFTWREQF
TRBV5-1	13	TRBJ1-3	ASSRDRASGNTIY
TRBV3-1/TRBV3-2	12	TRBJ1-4	ASSPTSVNEKLF
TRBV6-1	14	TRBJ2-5	ASSERQGGSRETQY
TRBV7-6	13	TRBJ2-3	ASSLDGYPPDTQY
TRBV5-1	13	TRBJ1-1	ASSPPREPNTEAF
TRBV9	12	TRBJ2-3	ASSVVGGPDTQY
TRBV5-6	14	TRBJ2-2	ASSLSTGGYTGELF
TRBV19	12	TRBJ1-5	ASSPEGRHQPQH
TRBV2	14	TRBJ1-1	ASRRGGGEGNTEAF
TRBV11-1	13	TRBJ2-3	ASSLGRTGGNTQY
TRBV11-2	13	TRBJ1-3	ASSLVLSSGNTIY
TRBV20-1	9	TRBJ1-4	SARDKGELF
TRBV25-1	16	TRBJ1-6	ASSGTQTGSSYNSPLH
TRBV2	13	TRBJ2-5	ASSLKTRAQETQY
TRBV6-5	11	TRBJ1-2	ASSLTGKYGYT
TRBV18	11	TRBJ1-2	ASSPWTGGGYT
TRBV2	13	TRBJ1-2	ASRTSNRGNSGYT
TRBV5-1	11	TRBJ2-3	ASSPTSTDTQY
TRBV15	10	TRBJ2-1	ATSSGGTEQF
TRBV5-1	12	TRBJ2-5	ASSGGPTVKTQY
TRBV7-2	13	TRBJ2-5	ASSLAGGSQETQY
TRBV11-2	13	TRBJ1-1	ASSRTYTSSAEAF
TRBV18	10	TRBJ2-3	ASSPRSDTQY
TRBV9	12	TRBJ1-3	ASSVGGTGNTIY
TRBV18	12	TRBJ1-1	ASSPPHSNTEAF
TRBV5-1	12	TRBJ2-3	ASSYGLRTDTQY
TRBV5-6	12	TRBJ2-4	ASTAGIAKNIQY